The sequence of this T cell receptor beta chain was determined in a study of beta chain features in type 1 diabetes. Study outcomes and limitations: Shortening that was moderate but significant affected the TCRB CDR3s of Type 1 diabetes patients in all four CD4+ subsets.

With 4 bases removed from V and 8 bases from J, the gap between germline ends came to 6 bases. CDR3 size: 11 residues. The germline CDR1 and CDR2 sequences are SNHLY and FYNNEI. The isolated RNA, all of it, was reverse transcribed, so expressed TCRB transcripts were what got sequenced. TCRdb's copy holds only in-frame clones and misses some; the assay was immunoSEQ multiplex PCR. Altogether roughly 290,000 clones are present, approximately 16% being singletons, with the ten largest covering more than 0.015%. In its sample, this clone was seen a few times. The target antigen is unknown. The source material was naive CD4+ T cells from blood. The source is a young man with type 1 diabetes. The chain combines TRBV2 with TRBJ2-1; D not resolved. CDR3 DNA: TGTGCCAGCAGTGTTAGCCATGAGCAGTTCTTC. Residues: CASSVSHEQFF. Full variable domain (outside the CDR3, taken from reference TRBV2 and TRBJ2-1): EPEVTQTPSHQVTQMGQEVILRCVPISNHLYFYWYRQILGQKVEFLVSFYNNEISEKSEIFDDQFSVERPDGSNFTLKIRSTKLEDSAMYFCASSVSHEQFFGPGTRLTVL.